The present T cell receptor (beta chain) was sequenced within a study of control samples from healthy donors and cancer patients. The table lists this clone with a count of one. Sequenced by immunoSEQ multiplex PCR; TCRdb stores in-frame clones only, minus some. The table lists about 74,000 clones, more than 70% of them singletons, with 5.7% in the top ten. The germline gives CDR1 SQVTM, CDR2 ANQGSEA. CDR3 length equals 12 residues. Trimming took off 7 bases at V and 5 bases at J, with 14 bases between the two ends. The chain uses TRBV29-1 and TRBJ1-1; a weak D match, TRBD1 (5 bases). Sequencing was performed on blood. The sequence derives from a woman aged 45-60 years in good health. The chain's CDR3 is CSGGDVGTEAFF. The CDR3 bases are TGCAGCGGGGGGGATGTGGGAACTGAAGCTTTCTTT.